Below, 16 T cell receptor beta chains from the same sample are listed, as sequenced in a study of CD4+ T cells in melanoma. Sequenced by immunoSEQ multiplex PCR; TCRdb stores in-frame clones only, minus some. The table shows more than 13,000 clones, with 50% to 75% occurring only once. Source material: cells from a culture (not recorded whether cultured in vitro). The receptor set was obtained from a human donor with melanoma.

The chain joins TRBV7-2 to TRBJ1-1; D unclear. V was pared by 5 bases and J by 5 bases, with 18 bases between. This CDR3 is built from 15 residues. Germline CDR1 SGHTA, CDR2 FQGNSA. The CDR3 DNA reads as TGTGCCAGCAGCCCCGGTGCAGCGGGGAGGACTGAAGCTTTCTTT. This codes for CASSPGAAGRTEAFF.

The chain uses TRBV6-5 and TRBJ1-4; D gene uncertain. Germline V gives CDR1 MNHEY, CDR2 SVGAGI. V was cut by 7 bases and J by 4 bases, with 16 bases left in between. There are 15 residues in the CDR3. The CDR3 is CASTNRPVYNEKLFF. CDR3 bases: TGTGCCAGCACTAACAGACCGGTTTATAATGAAAAACTGTTTTTT.

The chain uses TRBV6-1 and TRBJ2-5, with no clear D. CDR1 is MNHNS, CDR2 SASEGT, per germline. CDR3 length equals 16 residues. V was shortened by 2 bases and J by 3 bases, with 16 bases between the two germline ends. CDR3 in amino acids: CASSEWRLTDKETQYF. CDR3 DNA: TGTGCCAGCAGTGAATGGCGACTGACGGATAAAGAGACCCAGTACTTC.

This clone has a handful of counts. The chain links TRBV6-6 to TRBJ2-7; D gene unclear. This CDR3 is built from 13 residues. Germline V gives CDR1 MNHNY, CDR2 SVGAGI (reference sequence). Trimming took off 6 bases at V and 4 bases at J, with 13 bases between the two ends. The CDR3 nucleotides are TGTGCCAGCAGGTCCCTTACATCATACGAGCAGTACTTC. Encoded protein: CASRSLTSYEQYF.

This chain links TRBV7-9 with TRBJ1-2; the D is unclear. CDR1 and CDR2 (germline): SEHNR, FQNEAQ (reference sequence). Trimming took 2 bases from V and 8 from J, leaving 12 bases between them. This CDR3 contains 13 residues. This CDR3 is CASSLTGERGYTF. DNA of the CDR3: TGTGCCAGCAGCTTAACCGGAGAGCGGGGCTACACCTTC. Full variable domain (missing parts from reference TRBV7-9 and TRBJ1-2): DTGVSQNPRHKITKRGQNVTFRCDPISEHNRLYWYRQTLGQGPEFLTYFQNEAQLEKSRLLSDRFSAERPKGSFSTLEIQRTEQGDSAMYLCASSLTGERGYTFGSGTRLTVV.

The chain has TRBV5-1 and TRBJ2-7, with 9 bases aligning to TRBD1. Trimming removed 3 bases from V and 2 bases from J; junction bases left unmatched: 6. The germline V gene encodes CDR1 SGHRS and CDR2 YFSETQ. This CDR3 spans 15 amino acids. CDR3 amino acids: CASSSSGTGPYEQYF. The DNA of the CDR3 is TGCGCCAGCAGCTCGTCCGGGACAGGGCCCTACGAGCAGTACTTC.

The rearrangement uses TRBV30 and TRBJ1-5; TRBD1 agrees at 10 bases. Germline trimming cut 3 bases from V and 6 bases from J; bases unmatched to any gene: 5. Germline V gives CDR1 GTSNPN, CDR2 SVGIG (reference sequence). This CDR3 spans 14 amino acids. The CDR3 here is CAWSRDRGSQPQHF. CDR3 DNA sequence: TGTGCCTGGAGCCGGGACAGGGGCAGTCAGCCCCAGCATTTT.

The chain carries TRBV10-1 and TRBJ2-1, with 8 bases aligning to TRBD2. The V segment lost 3 bases and the J segment 7 bases; nucleotides outside the gene matches: 8. Germline loops: CDR1 WNHNN, CDR2 SYGVQD (reference sequence). There are 15 residues in the CDR3. CDR3 region: CASSDLQRGRNEQFF. Written as DNA, the CDR3 is TGCGCCAGCAGTGACCTGCAGCGGGGGAGGAATGAGCAGTTCTTC.

This clone was seen only a few times. One junction end does not reproduce the germline sequence, and a read error may be involved. The rearrangement joins TRBV5-1 to TRBJ2-5; D perhaps matches TRBD1 (5 bases). Germline V gene lookup returns CDR1 SGHRS and CDR2 YFSETQ. The CDR3 has 15 amino acids. The CDR3 region is CASSLEGASQGTQYF. DNA of the CDR3: TGCGCCAGCAGCTTGGAAGGGGCGAGTCAAGGGACCCAGTACTTC.

This chain joins TRBV6-5 and TRBJ2-7, with D possibly TRBD2 on 7 matching bases. V lost 3 bases to trimming and J lost 5 bases, with 14 bases between them. Germline CDR1 and CDR2: MNHEY and SVGAGI. The CDR3 has 14 residues. The CDR3 region is CASSYWGGADEQYF. The DNA for the CDR3 is TGTGCCAGCAGTTATTGGGGGGGGGCCGACGAGCAGTACTTC.

The chain joins TRBV30 to TRBJ1-6; D perhaps matches TRBD1 (5 bases). V lost 3 bases, J lost 4 bases, and 10 bases lay in between. This CDR3 is 14 amino acids long. CDR1 is GTSNPN, CDR2 SVGIG, per germline (reference sequence). The CDR3: CAWRSGPYNSPLHF. The CDR3 DNA is TGTGCCTGGAGATCGGGGCCGTATAATTCACCCCTCCACTTT.

The V and J genes are TRBV18 and TRBJ2-2; D not resolved. Germline loops: CDR1 KGHSH, CDR2 LQKENI. The CDR3 sequence is 11 residues long. In DNA, the CDR3 is TGTGCATCTGGGAACACCGGGGAGCTGTTTTTT. As protein: CASGNTGELFF.

This sequence joins TRBV5-8 and TRBJ2-3; TRBD2 agrees at 9 bases. The CDR3 has 15 residues. CDR1 and CDR2 (germline): SGHTS, YDEGEE. V lost 0 bases, J lost 6 bases, and 5 bases stayed unmatched. The DNA for the CDR3 is TGTGCCAGCAGCTTGGGGCTAGCGGGGTTGGATACGCAGTATTTT. Protein: CASSLGLAGLDTQYF.

This clone has just a few counts. The gene calls are TRBV2 and TRBJ2-2, with D possibly being TRBD1 or TRBD2 (5 bases each). With 1 base removed from V and 6 bases from J, the gap between germline ends came to 12 bases. Per germline, CDR1 SNHLY and CDR2 FYNNEI. The CDR3 is 15 residues long. The DNA of the CDR3 is TGTGCCAGCAGTGAAGTTTTGTTGGGGGCCGGGGAGCTGTTTTTT. Protein sequence: CASSEVLLGAGELFF. Drawing the rest from reference TRBV2 and TRBJ2-2, the complete variable domain is EPEVTQTPSHQVTQMGQEVILRCVPISNHLYFYWYRQILGQKVEFLVSFYNNEISEKSEIFDDQFSVERPDGSNFTLKIRSTKLEDSAMYFCASSEVLLGAGELFFGEGSRLTVL.

Points on this clone: Sequence at one end of the junction differs from germline and may be a read error. The rearrangement uses TRBV7-9 and TRBJ1-4; perhaps TRBD1 as D (6 bases). This CDR3 is built from 11 residues. In germline, CDR1 is SEHNR, CDR2 FQNEAQ (reference sequence). In DNA form, the CDR3 reads TGTGCCAGCAGCTTTTCAGACAGGCTAATTTTT. Protein: CASSFSDRLIF. Complete variable domain (other parts from reference TRBV7-9 and TRBJ1-4): DTGVSQNPRHKITKRGQNVTFRCDPISEHNRLYWYRQTLGQGPEFLTYFQNEAQLEKSRLLSDRFSAERPKGSFSTLEIQRTEQGDSAMYLCASSFSDRLIFGSGTQLSVL.

The V call is TRBV19, the J call TRBJ1-6; TRBD1 agrees at 7 bases. CDR1 is LNHDA, CDR2 SQIVND, per germline (reference sequence). There are 15 residues in the CDR3. The ends lost 3 bases at V and 7 bases at J; junction bases unmatched: 6. CDR3 nucleotides: TGTGCCAGTAGTATTCCACAGGGGCGGAATTCACCCCTCCACTTT. This translates into CASSIPQGRNSPLHF.